The next 25 T cell receptor beta chains were all read from a single sample in a study of identical twins. Using its own MiXCR run on the 5' RACE reads, TCRdb lists one record per CDR3 protein. Among 1.5 million to 2 million distinct CDR3 sequences listed, more than 30% were seen once. The sample consisted of cord blood. These receptors originate from a newborn girl in good health.

V and J are TRBV10-3 and TRBJ1-1; 7 positions match TRBD1. Germline V gene data show CDR1 as ENHRY and CDR2 as SYGVKD. The CDR3 runs to 14 residues. V shed 2 bases, J shed 6 bases, and the junction held 6 bases outside the gene matches. CDR3 protein: CAISEREQGPEAFF. DNA of the CDR3: TGTGCCATCAGTGAGAGGGAACAGGGGCCTGAAGCTTTCTTT.

This chain joins TRBV12-3 or TRBV12-4 and TRBJ2-5; 7 nucleotides match TRBD2. J gave up 11 bases and V 0 bases, and 15 bases lay outside the gene matches. CDR3 length: 16 amino acids. CDR3: CASSLARLAAYNEQYF. Here the CDR3 DNA reads TGTGCCAGCAGTTTAGCGCGCCTAGCGGCTTACAATGAGCAGTACTTC.

A note on this clonotype: A read error may be the cause here, since a much bigger clone is one base away. This chain uses TRBV11-2 with TRBJ2-7; 8 nucleotides agree with TRBD2. TRBJ2-5 explains the end of the DNA better; the J call may be wrong. The CDR3 is made up of 16 amino acids. Germline V gene lookup returns CDR1 SGHAT and CDR2 FQNNGV. CDR3 protein: CASSWTRTSLQETQYF. CDR3 nucleotides: TGTGCCAGCAGCTGGACACGGACTAGCCTCCAAGAGACCCAGTACTTC.

This rearrangement joins TRBV20-1 to TRBJ2-5; 10 bases line up with TRBD2. This CDR3 comprises 17 residues. The ends lost 3 bases at V and 0 bases at J; junction bases unmatched: 10. Per the germline V gene, CDR1 is DFQATT and CDR2 is SNEGSKA (reference sequence). The CDR3 spells CSASLGLAGEYQETQYF. In DNA form, the CDR3 reads TGCAGTGCTAGCCTCGGGCTAGCGGGAGAATACCAAGAGACCCAGTACTTC.

The CDR3 protein is CATEDGYNTGELFF. Written as DNA, the CDR3 is TGTGCCACCGAGGACGGCTATAACACCGGGGAGCTGTTTTTT. This chain joins TRBV15 and TRBJ2-2, with D uncertain. V dropped 8 bases and J dropped 2 bases, with 12 bases sitting between them. CDR3 size: 14 residues. Germline-derived CDR1 and CDR2 are LNHNV and YYDKDF (reference sequence).

This clonotype appeared many times. The chain links TRBV18 to TRBJ2-7, with no clear D. V dropped 1 base and J dropped 3 bases, with 4 bases sitting between them. This CDR3 spans 12 amino acids. Looked up from germline, CDR1 is KGHSH and CDR2 is LQKENI. For the CDR3, the DNA is TGTGCCAGCTCACCACGGGACTACGAGCAGTACTTC. Protein product: CASSPRDYEQYF.

The CDR3 nucleotides read TGTGCCAGCAGTGGAGGGACGAATGAGAATGAAAAACTGTTTTTT. Translated, it gives CASSGGTNENEKLFF. The chain couples TRBV6-6 to TRBJ1-4; possibly TRBD1 for D (5 bases). This CDR3 has 15 amino acids. In germline, CDR1 is MNHNY, CDR2 SVGAGI (reference sequence). With 5 bases removed from V and 5 bases from J, the gap between germline ends came to 15 bases.

This clonotype was counted between two and nine times. The chain joins TRBV6-1 to TRBJ2-7, with a weak D call TRBD1 (5 bases). Per the germline V gene, CDR1 is MNHNS and CDR2 is SASEGT. V dropped 6 bases and J dropped 2 bases, with 14 bases sitting between them. The CDR3 consists of 14 residues. This chain's CDR3 is CASRKGQGTYEQYF. In DNA, the CDR3 is TGTGCCAGCAGAAAGGGGCAGGGTACCTACGAGCAGTACTTC.

J is TRBJ2-7 and V is TRBV28, with D possibly being TRBD1 (6 bases). V was cut by 4 bases and J by 6 bases, with 19 bases left in between. The CDR3 has 15 residues. Per germline, CDR1 MDHEN and CDR2 SYDVKM. As DNA, the CDR3 is TGTGCCAGCAGTTACGCTGCAGGGGCGAGTGGCGAGCAGTACTTC. Its translation is CASSYAAGASGEQYF.

The genes are TRBV27 and TRBJ1-6, with TRBD1 as a possible D gene (5 bases). The germline CDR1 and CDR2 sequences are MNHEY and SMNVEV (reference sequence). V lost 7 bases and J lost 8, with 12 bases in between. The CDR3 extends over 13 amino acids. The CDR3 sequence: CASTRGYDSPLHF. In DNA form, the CDR3 reads TGTGCCAGCACCCGGGGGTATGATTCACCCCTCCACTTT.

This clonotype was observed a handful of times. The chain carries TRBV5-1 and TRBJ1-4; 8 bases agree with TRBD1. This CDR3 comprises 14 residues. Per the germline V gene, CDR1 is SGHRS and CDR2 is YFSETQ. The ends lost 0 bases at V and 6 bases at J; junction bases unmatched: 1. The DNA for the CDR3 is TGCGCCAGCAGCTTGGCGGGACAGGATGAAAAACTGTTTTTT. It translates to CASSLAGQDEKLFF.

This clonotype was seen more than once but under ten times. V gene TRBV25-1 combines with J gene TRBJ2-7; 11 bases match TRBD2. Germline CDR1 reads MGHDK; CDR2 reads SYGVNS. Germline trimming cut 4 bases from V and 7 bases from J; bases unmatched to any gene: 12. The CDR3 consists of 16 residues. The chain's CDR3 is CASSGPGLAVNGEQYF. CDR3 bases: TGTGCCAGCAGTGGACCGGGACTAGCGGTAAATGGGGAGCAGTACTTC.

The table lists this clonotype with a few counts. CDR3 loop: CASSPAYSANPEKLFF. The CDR3, as DNA: TGTGCCAGCAGCCCAGCATACAGCGCCAACCCCGAAAAACTGTTTTTT. The gene calls are TRBV5-6 and TRBJ1-4; unclear D gene. V dropped 4 bases and J dropped 8 bases, with 21 bases sitting between them. CDR1 SGHDT and CDR2 YYEEEE come from the germline V gene. The CDR3 runs 16 residues. Full variable domain (rest looked up from reference TRBV5-6 and TRBJ1-4): DAGVTQSPTHLIKTRGQQVTLRCSPKSGHDTVSWYQQALGQGPQFIFQYYEEEERQRGNFPDRFSGHQFPNYSSELNVNALLLGDSALYLCASSPAYSANPEKLFFGSGTQLSVL.

V is TRBV12-5 and J is TRBJ2-2, with a weak D call TRBD1 (6 bases). V was shortened by 4 bases and J by 3 bases, with 12 bases between the two germline ends. The CDR3 runs 15 residues. Germline CDR1 is LGHNT and CDR2 is FRNRAP. The DNA of the CDR3 is TGTGCTAGTGGTTCGGACAGAGTTTACACCGGGGAGCTGTTTTTT. It translates to CASGSDRVYTGELFF.

The rearrangement uses TRBV25-1 and TRBJ2-4; D is possibly TRBD2 (5 bases). TRBJ2-7 matches the DNA end more closely, so the J call is doubtful. The CDR3 runs 14 residues. In germline, CDR1 is MGHDK, CDR2 SYGVNS. CDR3 in amino acids: CASSEYGMEYEQYF. In nucleotides, the CDR3 is TGTGCCAGCAGTGAATACGGGATGGAGTACGAGCAGTACTTC.

This clonotype came up a few times. The chain joins TRBV10-3 to TRBJ2-5, with 7 bases that match TRBD2. CDR3 length equals 12 residues. V was clipped by 2 bases and J by 11 bases; unmatched bases: 5. CDR1 and CDR2 from the germline V gene are ENHRY and SYGVKD. CDR3 bases: TGTGCCATCAGTGAGCGGGGGGATGAGCAGTACTTC. Translating gives CAISERGDEQYF.

The genes are TRBV9 and TRBJ2-2; D is unresolved. The CDR3 spans 14 residues. The ends were cut back, 1 base at V and 6 bases at J, with 10 bases in the middle. Germline CDR1 is SGDLS and CDR2 is YYNGEE. The chain's CDR3 is CASSVYDRSGELFF. For the CDR3, the DNA is TGTGCCAGCAGCGTATACGACCGGTCCGGGGAGCTGTTTTTT.

The genes are TRBV27 and TRBJ2-1; D gene unclear. CDR3 length: 13 residues. Looked up from germline, CDR1 is MNHEY and CDR2 is SMNVEV (reference sequence). The V end lost 1 base, the J end lost 5 bases, and 6 bases lay between the germline ends. CDR3 sequence (DNA): TGTGCCAGCAGTTTATTCCCCCACAATGAGCAGTTCTTC. Residues: CASSLFPHNEQFF.

This sequence joins TRBV20-1 and TRBJ2-7; D might be TRBD1 or TRBD2, each matching 5 bases. This CDR3 contains 13 residues. Trimming left V 6 bases short and J 3 bases short, with 15 bases between. Per the germline V gene, CDR1 is DFQATT and CDR2 is SNEGSKA (reference sequence). The CDR3 DNA sequence: TGCAGTGCCCCTAAGATGGGGGACTACGAGCAGTACTTC. This encodes CSAPKMGDYEQYF.

The V call is TRBV10-3, the J call TRBJ1-4; D gene ambiguous. V was cut by 8 bases and J by 8 bases, with 6 bases left in between. CDR1 is ENHRY and CDR2 is SYGVKD in the germline V gene. This CDR3 region has 10 residues. The CDR3 DNA reads TGTGCCATCGGAGACGAAAAACTGTTTTTT. Amino acids: CAIGDEKLFF.

This clonotype was seen a handful of times. The chain carries TRBV25-1 and TRBJ2-2, with D perhaps TRBD1 (5 bases). This CDR3 contains 13 residues. V was pared by 5 bases and J by 4 bases, with 8 bases between. CDR1 is MGHDK and CDR2 is SYGVNS in the germline V gene. This chain's CDR3 is CASSQGVTGELFF. DNA of the CDR3: TGTGCCAGCAGTCAGGGCGTCACCGGGGAGCTGTTTTTT. The full variable domain, in which reference TRBV25-1 and TRBJ2-2 provide the parts outside the CDR3, is EADIYQTPRYLVIGTGKKITLECSQTMGHDKMYWYQQDPGMELHLIHYSYGVNSTEKGDLSSESTVSRIRTEHFPLTLESARPSHTSQYLCASSQGVTGELFFGEGSRLTVL.

This chain connects TRBV5-5 to TRBJ2-3; D is unresolved. The CDR3 totals 13 residues. Between the trimmed V and J ends, which lost 9 bases and 0 bases, there was a span of 11 bases. In germline, CDR1 is SGHKS, CDR2 YYEKEE (reference sequence). The CDR3 coding sequence is TGTGCCACCAAGACCCGAAGCACAGATACGCAGTATTTT. Protein product: CATKTRSTDTQYF. Full variable domain (outside the CDR3, taken from reference TRBV5-5 and TRBJ2-3): DAGVTQSPTHLIKTRGQQVTLRCSPISGHKSVSWYQQVLGQGPQFIFQYYEKEERGRGNFPDRFSARQFPNYSSELNVNALLLGDSALYLCATKTRSTDTQYFGPGTRLTVL.

The chain uses TRBV18 and TRBJ1-4; a weak D match, TRBD1 (6 bases). Germline values: CDR1 KGHSH, CDR2 LQKENI. The CDR3 spans 14 residues. Trimming shortened V by 3 bases and J by 4 bases, and 9 bases separated the two germline ends. CDR3 sequence reads: CASSPDSYNEKLFF. Here the CDR3 DNA reads TGTGCCAGCTCACCGGACAGTTATAATGAAAAACTGTTTTTT. Supplemented by reference TRBV18 and TRBJ1-4, the full variable domain reads NAGVMQNPRHLVRRRGQEARLRCSPMKGHSHVYWYRQLPEEGLKFMVYLQKENIIDESGMPKERFSAEFPKEGPSILRIQQVVRGDSAAYFCASSPDSYNEKLFFGSGTQLSVL.

The V gene is TRBV12-3 or TRBV12-4, the J gene TRBJ1-4; D is possibly TRBD1 (5 bases). The V gene lost 4 bases and the J gene lost 11 bases, with 17 bases spanning the gap. The CDR3 has 14 residues. CDR3 sequence reads: CASSWGSGLAKLFF. The CDR3 DNA reads as TGTGCCAGCAGTTGGGGGTCCGGGTTGGCGAAACTGTTTTTT.

The sample holds a few counts of this clonotype. The chain recombines TRBV7-9 with TRBJ1-1, with a possible D match to TRBD1 (5 bases). Between the trimmed V and J ends, which lost 1 base and 6 bases, there was a span of 12 bases. The CDR3 loop spans 14 amino acids. Germline V gene data show CDR1 as SEHNR and CDR2 as FQNEAQ (reference sequence). CDR3 DNA: TGTGCCAGCAGCTTAGTCAGGGAAGGCGCTGAAGCTTTCTTT. Its translation is CASSLVREGAEAFF.